These 30 T cell receptor beta chains were all obtained from the same sample, sequenced in a study of cytomegalovirus exposure and HLA in healthy donors. The PCR ran on 60 Vbeta and 13 Jbeta primers. Data came from immunoSEQ multiplex PCR; TCRdb stores just in-frame clones and leaves some out. This sample has 210,000 or so clones; around four fifths occur once, and the top ten carry roughly 0.58%. Sequencing input: PBMCs. The receptors here all came from a middle-aged woman in good health and CMV-seronegative.

The chain links TRBV11-1 to TRBJ2-7; D is possibly TRBD2 (6 bases). Germline V gene sequence: CDR1 SGHAT, CDR2 FQDESV (reference sequence). The CDR3 covers 15 residues. Deletions cut 2 bases from V and 1 base from J, with 12 bases between. The DNA for the CDR3 is TGTGCCAGCAGCTTATTAGGCGGGGTGTCCTACGAGCAGTACTTC. This sequence encodes CASSLLGGVSYEQYF.

This CDR3 reads CASAPDRGQETQYF. For the CDR3, the DNA is TGTGCCAGTGCCCCAGACAGGGGACAAGAGACCCAGTACTTC. The chain links TRBV19 to TRBJ2-5, with 8 bases fitting TRBD1. V shed 8 bases and J 2 bases; nucleotides not matched to a gene: 7. This CDR3 spans 14 amino acids. Germline V gene data show CDR1 as LNHDA and CDR2 as SQIVND (reference sequence).

The chain joins TRBV5-1 to TRBJ2-7; no clear D. Trimming shortened V by 0 bases and J by 6 bases, and 10 bases separated the two germline ends. CDR3 size: 13 residues. The V gene's germline CDR1 is SGHRS and CDR2 YFSETQ. CDR3 in amino acids: CASSLGTLLEQYF. The CDR3 bases are TGCGCCAGCAGCTTGGGAACGCTACTCGAGCAGTACTTC.

This chain connects TRBV7-9 to TRBJ2-1; 12 bases are a match to TRBD1. The germline CDR1 and CDR2 sequences are SEHNR and FQNEAQ (reference sequence). V shed 2 bases, J shed 5 bases, and the junction held 4 bases outside the gene matches. The CDR3 sequence is 16 residues long. CDR3 in amino acids: CASSLPGQGAHNEQFF. The CDR3 region has the DNA TGTGCCAGCAGCTTACCGGGACAGGGGGCTCACAATGAGCAGTTCTTC.

In nucleotides, the CDR3 is TGTGCCAGCTCACACACAGGGTACGGCACTGAAGCTTTCTTT. It yields the protein CASSHTGYGTEAFF. V and J are TRBV18 and TRBJ1-1, with a tentative D call TRBD1 (6 bases). Germline CDR1 reads KGHSH; CDR2 reads LQKENI. Trimming stripped 4 bases from V and 4 bases from J, with 13 bases between. CDR3 length: 14 amino acids. Based on the CDR3 plus reference TRBV18 and TRBJ1-1, the full variable domain is NAGVMQNPRHLVRRRGQEARLRCSPMKGHSHVYWYRQLPEEGLKFMVYLQKENIIDESGMPKERFSAEFPKEGPSILRIQQVVRGDSAAYFCASSHTGYGTEAFFGQGTRLTVV.

This rearrangement joins TRBV7-2 to TRBJ1-5, with D possibly matching TRBD1 (5 bases). Trimming cost V 11 bases and J 4 bases, with 15 bases left between them. CDR1 and CDR2 (germline): SGHTA, FQGNSA. This CDR3 has 13 amino acids. CDR3 nucleotide sequence: TGTGCCTCCGGGCCAGGGAAAAATCAGCCCCAGCATTTT. Protein: CASGPGKNQPQHF.

The rearrangement joins TRBV9 to TRBJ1-4; D gene unclear. This CDR3 has 14 amino acids. Trimming removed 2 bases from V and 7 bases from J, with 12 bases in between. Germline CDR1 is SGDLS and CDR2 is YYNGEE. CDR3 protein: CASSVTAGREKLFF. In DNA form, the CDR3 reads TGTGCCAGCAGCGTTACCGCAGGCCGTGAAAAACTGTTTTTT.

This clone was recorded once. The V call is TRBV27, the J call TRBJ1-3, with D possibly TRBD1 on 5 matching bases. The germline V gene has CDR1 MNHEY and CDR2 SMNVEV (reference sequence). Trimming left V 5 bases short and J 0 bases short, with 14 bases between. The CDR3 covers 16 residues. This chain's CDR3 is CASSITRASSGNTIYF. The CDR3 nucleotides read TGTGCCAGCAGTATCACCAGGGCTAGCTCTGGAAACACCATATATTTT.

This clone has just a few counts. The J gene is TRBJ1-1, the V gene TRBV7-2, with D possibly TRBD1 on 5 matching bases. The CDR3 consists of 14 residues. V gave up 7 bases and J gave up 4 bases, with 16 bases separating them. Germline V gives CDR1 SGHTA, CDR2 FQGNSA. The CDR3 spells CASTQGSRATEAFF. CDR3 DNA sequence: TGTGCCAGCACCCAAGGGTCCAGGGCCACTGAAGCTTTCTTT. Full variable domain (rest looked up from reference TRBV7-2 and TRBJ1-1): GAGVSQSPSNKVTEKGKDVELRCDPISGHTALYWYRQSLGQGLEFLIYFQGNSAPDKSGLPSDRFSAERTGGSVSTLTIQRTQQEDSAVYLCASTQGSRATEAFFGQGTRLTVV.

The rearrangement joins TRBV6-5 to TRBJ1-6; D is possibly TRBD1 (5 bases). The V end was cut by 6 bases, the J end by 2 bases, with 11 bases between. Germline assignment: CDR1 MNHEY and CDR2 SVGAGI. The CDR3 length is 15 residues. Here the CDR3 DNA reads TGTGCCAGCAGGCCCCAGGGCGCCTATAATTCACCCCTCCACTTT. Amino acids: CASRPQGAYNSPLHF.

The V call is TRBV5-5, the J call TRBJ2-5; D is unresolved. This CDR3 is built from 14 residues. V was pared by 5 bases and J by 2 bases, with 13 bases between. The germline V gene encodes CDR1 SGHKS and CDR2 YYEKEE (reference sequence). CDR3 nucleotides: TGTGCCAGCAGTTCCAGATGGCTGCAAGAGACCCAGTACTTC. It specifies CASSSRWLQETQYF.

The J gene is TRBJ2-1, the V gene TRBV11-2, with D tentatively TRBD2 (7 bases). CDR3 length: 14 amino acids. Germline V gene lookup returns CDR1 SGHAT and CDR2 FQNNGV. With 1 base removed from V and 10 bases from J, the gap between germline ends came to 14 bases. The CDR3 reads CASSLVGGVGEQFF. The DNA for the CDR3 is TGTGCCAGCAGCTTAGTAGGGGGGGTGGGAGAGCAGTTCTTC.

The J gene is TRBJ1-5, the V gene TRBV7-9; TRBD1 matches 10 bases. Germline V gene sequence: CDR1 SEHNR, CDR2 FQNEAQ (reference sequence). V lost 5 bases to trimming and J lost 5 bases; unmatched junction nucleotides: 6. The CDR3 consists of 15 residues. The CDR3 nucleotides are TGTGCCAGCAGCCCCGGACAGGGGGAATATCAGCCCCAGCATTTT. Its protein product is CASSPGQGEYQPQHF.

The chain combines TRBV6-5 with TRBJ2-1; D call uncertain. CDR1 and CDR2 (germline): MNHEY, SVGAGI. The CDR3 is 15 residues long. Trimming removed 2 bases at V and 2 bases at J, with 10 bases between. CDR3 sequence (DNA): TGTGCCAGCAGTTACGAAGCCGTCCCCTACAATGAGCAGTTCTTC. Amino acids: CASSYEAVPYNEQFF.

V is TRBV6-1 and J is TRBJ1-5; weak D call: TRBD1 (5 bases). Trimming removed 6 bases at V and 1 base at J, with 13 bases between. The CDR3 totals 15 residues. CDR1 is MNHNS, CDR2 SASEGT, per germline. The CDR3 spells CASSLSKGSNQPQHF. Here the CDR3 DNA reads TGTGCCAGCAGCCTCTCAAAGGGGAGCAATCAGCCCCAGCATTTT.

The table lists this clone with a few counts. V and J are TRBV6-1 and TRBJ2-1, with 8 bases aligning to TRBD1. Trimming cost V 6 bases and J 4 bases; bases outside gene matches: 8. The CDR3 has 15 residues. Germline CDR1 reads MNHNS; CDR2 reads SASEGT. In nucleotides, the CDR3 is TGTGCCAGCAGCTCGGGACAGGTCACTTACAATGAGCAGTTCTTC. Encoded protein: CASSSGQVTYNEQFF.

The V and J genes are TRBV28 and TRBJ2-7, with D possibly matching TRBD1 (6 bases). The germline V and J ends were trimmed by 1 base and 6 bases, with 19 bases remaining between them. CDR1 and CDR2 from the germline V gene are MDHEN and SYDVKM. CDR3 length equals 16 residues. The CDR3, as DNA: TGTGCCAGCAGTTTATACCCCGCCGGCAGGGGTCCCGAGCAGTACTTC. This translates into CASSLYPAGRGPEQYF.

Turning to this clone: A junction end diverges from the germline sequence, so it may reflect a read error. Additional DNA sequences in this sample encode the identical CDR3. The genes are TRBV5-1 and TRBJ2-1; 7 bases are shared with TRBD1. Germline CDR1 reads SGHRS; CDR2 reads YFSETQ. The CDR3 runs 12 residues. The CDR3 sequence is CASGTAVNEQFF. CDR3 DNA: TGCGCCAGTGGGACAGCAGTCAATGAACAGTTCTTC.

V and J are TRBV20-1 and TRBJ1-4; tentative D call: TRBD1 (6 bases). Germline V gene lookup returns CDR1 DFQATT and CDR2 SNEGSKA (reference sequence). With 6 bases removed from V and 8 bases from J, the gap between germline ends came to 10 bases. This CDR3 spans 11 amino acids. CDR3 residues: CSAITGEKLFF. In DNA form, the CDR3 reads TGCAGTGCAATAACAGGGGAAAAACTGTTTTTT.

This clone was seen more than once but under ten times. V is TRBV9 and J is TRBJ1-1, with D uncertain. Trimming cost V 1 base and J 6 bases, with 10 bases left between them. The CDR3 length is 13 residues. Germline V gives CDR1 SGDLS, CDR2 YYNGEE. CDR3 protein: CASSVSGLAEAFF. Here the CDR3 DNA reads TGTGCCAGCAGCGTATCAGGCTTGGCTGAAGCTTTCTTT.

The chain uses TRBV9 and TRBJ2-5; 8 bases map to TRBD2. J gave up 4 bases and V 0 bases, and 17 bases lay outside the gene matches. CDR1 and CDR2 (germline): SGDLS, YYNGEE. The CDR3 runs 19 residues. The CDR3 is CASSVAGTSGGLGGETQYF. The CDR3 nucleotides read TGTGCCAGCAGCGTAGCTGGTACGTCGGGGGGGCTAGGAGGAGAGACCCAGTACTTC.

The gene calls are TRBV7-8 and TRBJ2-7; D gene unclear. The V end lost 0 bases, the J end lost 2 bases, and 14 bases lay between the germline ends. The CDR3 covers 16 residues. Germline CDR1 is SGHVS and CDR2 is FQNEAQ. The CDR3 DNA reads TGTGCCAGCAGCTTAGCAGTTCGAGAGATAACCTACGAGCAGTACTTC. This sequence encodes CASSLAVREITYEQYF.

The chain recombines TRBV29-1 with TRBJ1-1, with D hard to call. Germline V gene sequence: CDR1 SQVTM, CDR2 ANQGSEA. Trimming took off 3 bases at V and 3 bases at J, with 17 bases between the two ends. The CDR3 contains 15 residues. In DNA, the CDR3 is TGCAGCGTTGACGAGGGCCTCCGAACGGACACTGAAGCTTTCTTT. Its protein is CSVDEGLRTDTEAFF.

As regards this clone: In the same sample, other DNA sequences code for this CDR3. The genes are TRBV7-2 and TRBJ2-3, with D possibly matching TRBD2 (5 bases). The CDR3 is 14 residues long. CDR1 is SGHTA and CDR2 is FQGNSA in the germline V gene. With 1 base removed from V and 3 bases from J, the gap between germline ends came to 8 bases. This CDR3 reads CASSLVRGTDTQYF. The CDR3 DNA reads as TGTGCCAGCAGCTTAGTTAGAGGGACAGATACGCAGTATTTT. Full variable domain (outside the CDR3, taken from reference TRBV7-2 and TRBJ2-3): GAGVSQSPSNKVTEKGKDVELRCDPISGHTALYWYRQSLGQGLEFLIYFQGNSAPDKSGLPSDRFSAERTGGSVSTLTIQRTQQEDSAVYLCASSLVRGTDTQYFGPGTRLTVL.

This chain uses TRBV11-2 with TRBJ2-5; TRBD1 matches at 9 bases. The V segment lost 5 bases and the J segment 7 bases; nucleotides outside the gene matches: 11. Per germline, CDR1 SGHAT and CDR2 FQNNGV. The CDR3 length is 15 residues. Here the CDR3 reads CASSRGGQGDGTQYF. CDR3 DNA sequence: TGTGCCAGCAGCCGAGGGGGACAGGGCGACGGGACCCAGTACTTC.

The chain employs TRBV19 and TRBJ1-1, with 8 positions matching TRBD1. The germline gives CDR1 LNHDA, CDR2 SQIVND (reference sequence). The CDR3 extends over 14 amino acids. V was pared by 8 bases and J by 0 bases, with 5 bases of the junction left unmatched. The CDR3 DNA is TGTGCCAGTCAGGGGGCGCGTATGAACACTGAAGCTTTCTTT. This sequence encodes CASQGARMNTEAFF.

The chain employs TRBV6-1 and TRBJ1-5; TRBD1 is a possible D gene (6 bases). The CDR3 extends over 15 amino acids. The V and J ends lost 6 bases and 5 bases respectively, with 17 bases between them. Per germline, CDR1 MNHNS and CDR2 SASEGT. CDR3 loop: CASRIAPGEYQPQHF. CDR3 sequence (DNA): TGTGCCAGCAGAATAGCACCAGGGGAATATCAGCCCCAGCATTTT.

The DNA of the CDR3 is TGTGCCAGCTCACCCCCCGCGGTGAACACTGAAGCTTTCTTT. Translating it yields CASSPPAVNTEAFF. The chain employs TRBV18 and TRBJ1-1; D unclear. The CDR3 is made up of 14 amino acids. V lost 3 bases and J lost 0, with 8 bases in between. Germline CDR1 KGHSH, CDR2 LQKENI.

The chain combines TRBV7-2 with TRBJ2-1, with D possibly matching TRBD2 (5 bases). Trimming left V 3 bases short and J 2 bases short, with 14 bases between. Germline V gene data show CDR1 as SGHTA and CDR2 as FQGNSA. The CDR3 has 16 amino acids. The CDR3 loop is CASSFAGTTPYNEQFF. As DNA, the CDR3 is TGTGCCAGCAGCTTCGCGGGCACGACACCCTACAATGAGCAGTTCTTC.

This chain joins TRBV12-5 and TRBJ2-5; 11 bases agree with TRBD2. Trimming took 7 bases from V and 3 from J; bases not matched to a gene: 4. Germline assignment: CDR1 LGHNT and CDR2 FRNRAP. The CDR3 is made up of 14 amino acids. CDR3 amino acids: CASVLSGGEETQYF. The CDR3 nucleotides are TGTGCTAGTGTCCTTAGCGGGGGGGAAGAGACCCAGTACTTC.